This TCR beta chain was identified in a study of STAT5B mutations in CD4+ large granular lymphocyte leukemia. Produced via immunoSEQ multiplex PCR; TCRdb's table is partial and in-frame only. The table records more than 6,000 clones, just under 75% of them present only once. Germline loops: CDR1 SNHLY, CDR2 FYNNEI. The CDR3 loop spans 14 amino acids. Trimming cost V 2 bases and J 0 bases, with 8 bases left between them. The TCR comes from a woman in her seventies with CD4+ T-cell large granular lymphocyte leukemia. The specimen sequenced was PBMCs. This chain links TRBV2 with TRBJ2-7; D gene uncertain. DNA of the CDR3: TGTGCCAGCAGTGAACTCGGCACCTCCTACGAGCAGTACTTC. Encoded protein: CASSELGTSYEQYF.